Presented here are 14 T cell receptor beta chains from one specimen sequenced in a study of identical twins. TCRdb re-called the 5' RACE reads through MiXCR, storing one row per CDR3 protein. The sample consists of 1.5 million to 2 million distinct CDR3 sequences, about 31% of them appearing once. Sequences were obtained from cord blood. The receptors stem from a newborn girl in good health.

This clonotype was picked up a small number of times. The chain employs TRBV10-3 and TRBJ2-2; 15 bases are a match to TRBD2. This CDR3 comprises 17 residues. V lost 10 bases, J lost 2 bases, and 8 bases stayed unmatched. The germline gives CDR1 ENHRY, CDR2 SYGVKD. CDR3 loop: CASGTSGGLSNTGELFF. The CDR3 DNA reads TGTGCCAGCGGGACTAGCGGGGGGTTAAGCAACACCGGGGAGCTGTTTTTT.

The CDR3: CASSDGTPNTEAFF. The CDR3 bases are TGTGCCAGCAGTGACGGGACCCCGAACACTGAAGCTTTCTTT. The V gene is TRBV6-4, the J gene TRBJ1-1, with D perhaps matching TRBD1 (5 bases). CDR3 length: 14 residues. Germline V gene sequence: CDR1 MRHNA, CDR2 SNTAGT. V was clipped by 2 bases and J by 1 base, with 8 bases between them.

The genes are TRBV20-1 and TRBJ2-1, with D unresolved. Trimming stripped 7 bases from V and 7 bases from J, with 8 bases between. CDR1 and CDR2 (germline): DFQATT, SNEGSKA (reference sequence). The CDR3 covers 10 residues. The CDR3 is CSVIPNEQFF. The CDR3 region has the DNA TGCAGTGTTATCCCTAATGAGCAGTTCTTC.

This clonotype appeared a few times. V and J are TRBV6-5 and TRBJ2-1; no reliable D call. The germline V gene encodes CDR1 MNHEY and CDR2 SVGAGI. The CDR3 length is 18 residues. V was clipped by 4 bases and J by 4 bases, with 23 bases between them. CDR3 sequence (DNA): TGTGCCAGCAGTTTTTTTGATCCTATCTCTCTGGGGTACAATGAGCAGTTCTTC. Its protein is CASSFFDPISLGYNEQFF.

As regards this clonotype: This clone may be a read error of a much larger clone one base away. The V and J genes are TRBV4-2 and TRBJ2-4; 10 nucleotides line up with TRBD2. With V trimmed by 2 bases and J by 3 bases, 7 bases remained unmatched. CDR1 is LGHNA and CDR2 is YNFKEQ in the germline V gene. This CDR3 contains 17 residues. CDR3 sequence: CASSQKTSGLVKNIQYF. The CDR3 nucleotides read TGTGCCAGCAGCCAAAAGACTAGCGGGTTAGTCAAAAACATTCAGTACTTC.

CDR3 amino acids: CASSQRQGLASNEQFF. CDR3 coding DNA: TGTGCCAGCAGCCAACGGCAGGGACTAGCCTCCAATGAGCAGTTCTTC. The chain couples TRBV3-1 to TRBJ2-1, with 9 bases lining up with TRBD2. J was trimmed by 6 bases and V by 2 bases; bases with no gene match: 8. The length of the CDR3 is 16 residues. Germline-derived CDR1 and CDR2 are LGHDT and YNNKEL (reference sequence).

The rearrangement joins TRBV7-2 to TRBJ1-4; TRBD1 matches 10 bases. Germline V gives CDR1 SGHTA, CDR2 FQGNSA. The CDR3 covers 16 residues. V trimming: 4 bases; J trimming: 3 bases; junction bases outside the gene matches: 5. The CDR3 DNA reads TGTGCCAGCAGCTCCGGGACAGGGGCCGCTAATGAAAAACTGTTTTTT. Protein: CASSSGTGAANEKLFF.

This clonotype has more than one count but fewer than ten. V gene TRBV28 combines with J gene TRBJ2-1; D is uncertain. The CDR3 has 12 amino acids. The germline CDR1 and CDR2 sequences are MDHEN and SYDVKM. V lost 5 bases to trimming and J lost 6 bases, with 8 bases between them. The CDR3: CASSIRRNEQFF. In DNA form, the CDR3 reads TGTGCCAGCAGTATCAGACGCAATGAGCAGTTCTTC.

This clonotype was recorded many times. This chain links TRBV10-3 with TRBJ1-2; 8 positions match TRBD1. CDR1 ENHRY and CDR2 SYGVKD come from the germline V gene. V dropped 0 bases and J dropped 6; count of bases not matched to a gene: 6. The CDR3 runs 15 residues. The CDR3 bases are TGTGCCATCAGTGAGTCTTTTGCAGGGGGCGATGGCTACACCTTC. This sequence encodes CAISESFAGGDGYTF.

This chain uses TRBV28 with TRBJ2-2; D is possibly TRBD1 (6 bases). Germline lookup yields CDR1 MDHEN and CDR2 SYDVKM. This CDR3 has 14 residues. V lost 3 bases to trimming and J lost 2 bases, with 7 bases between them. The CDR3 here is CASSLGHNTGELFF. Here the CDR3 DNA reads TGTGCCAGCAGTTTGGGACATAACACCGGGGAGCTGTTTTTT.

The V and J genes are TRBV19 and TRBJ2-1, with 9 bases aligning to TRBD2. Germline V lookup: CDR1 LNHDA, CDR2 SQIVND (reference sequence). Trimming at V came to 9 bases and at J to 3 bases, leaving 12 bases not matched to a gene. CDR3 length equals 16 residues. CDR3 in DNA: TGTGCCAGCTCAGGCCGGCGAGCGGGAGGCTACAATGAGCAGTTCTTC. Protein sequence: CASSGRRAGGYNEQFF.

The chain carries TRBV20-1 and TRBJ1-5; TRBD1 might be the D (6 bases). CDR1 is DFQATT and CDR2 is SNEGSKA in the germline V gene (reference sequence). V shed 0 bases and J shed 5 bases, with 14 bases lying between them. The CDR3 is made up of 15 amino acids. The CDR3 sequence is CSAREGARGDQPQHF. DNA for the CDR3: TGCAGTGCTAGAGAAGGGGCCAGGGGTGATCAGCCCCAGCATTTT.

The chain employs TRBV12-3 or TRBV12-4 and TRBJ2-3; 13 nucleotides match TRBD2. The CDR3 totals 18 residues. V shed 6 bases, J shed 4 bases, and the junction held 13 bases outside the gene matches. The CDR3 loop reads CASSPSRRTSGGPDTQYF. The CDR3, as DNA: TGTGCCAGCAGCCCTAGCCGTAGGACTAGCGGGGGTCCAGATACGCAGTATTTT.

This clonotype has only one observation. The chain combines TRBV6-1 with TRBJ2-5; D is perhaps TRBD1 or TRBD2 (7 bases each). Germline V gives CDR1 MNHNS, CDR2 SASEGT. V gave up 2 bases and J gave up 2 bases, with 12 bases separating them. CDR3 length: 15 residues. This chain's CDR3 is CASSERQGGQETQYF. The DNA for the CDR3 is TGTGCCAGCAGTGAACGTCAGGGGGGGCAAGAGACCCAGTACTTC.